In its sample, the clone carrying this T cell receptor beta chain was seen once. This entry comes from a study of OX40 agonist ivuxolimab in advanced cancers. Profiling relied on immunoSEQ multiplex PCR, and the TCRdb table lists in-frame clones only, not all of them. Of tens of thousands of clones listed, approximately 89% were seen once; the top ten hold less than 8%. The CDR3 contains 14 residues. CDR1 and CDR2 from the germline V gene are SGDLS and YYNGEE. With 2 bases clipped from V and 6 bases from J, the junction kept 6 bases outside the gene matches. The starting material was CD4+ or CD8+ T cells sorted from blood, obtained in a trial of the OX40 agonist ivuxolimab. This chain links TRBV9 with TRBJ1-1; TRBD1 matches 8 bases. The receptor's source is an adult with an advanced solid tumor such as melanoma, head and neck, liver or kidney cancer. CDR3 sequence: CASSVAGGKSEAFF. Here the CDR3 DNA reads TGTGCCAGCAGCGTTGCAGGGGGCAAATCTGAAGCTTTCTTT.